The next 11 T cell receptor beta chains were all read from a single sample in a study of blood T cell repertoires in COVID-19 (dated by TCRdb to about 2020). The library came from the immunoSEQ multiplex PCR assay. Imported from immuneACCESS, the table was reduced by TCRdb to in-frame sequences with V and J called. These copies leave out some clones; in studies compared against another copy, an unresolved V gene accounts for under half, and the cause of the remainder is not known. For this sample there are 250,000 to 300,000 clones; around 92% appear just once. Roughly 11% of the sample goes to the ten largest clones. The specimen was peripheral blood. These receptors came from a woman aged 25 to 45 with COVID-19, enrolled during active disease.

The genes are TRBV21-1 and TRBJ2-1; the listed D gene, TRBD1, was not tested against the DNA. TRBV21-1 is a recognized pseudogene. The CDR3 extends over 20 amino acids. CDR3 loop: CASSKAPGTAKYPIYNEQFF. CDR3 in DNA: TGTGCCAGCAGCAAGGCCCCCGGGACAGCTAAATACCCTATCTACAATGAGCAGTTCTTC.

This CDR3 reads CASSLQRGNTEAFF. As DNA, the CDR3 is TGCGCCAGCAGCTTGCAGCGGGGGAACACTGAAGCTTTCTTT. This rearrangement joins TRBV5-1 to TRBJ1-1; D uncertain. The CDR3 sequence is 14 residues long. CDR1 SGHRS and CDR2 YFSETQ come from the germline V gene. V was shortened by 1 base and J by 1 base, with 8 bases between the two germline ends.

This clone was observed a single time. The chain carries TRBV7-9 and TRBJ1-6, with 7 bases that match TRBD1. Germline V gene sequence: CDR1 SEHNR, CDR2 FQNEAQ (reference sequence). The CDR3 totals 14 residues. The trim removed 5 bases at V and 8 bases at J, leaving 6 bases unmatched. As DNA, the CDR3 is TGTGCCAGCAGCCCCGGGACAGATTATTCACCCCTCCACTTT. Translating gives CASSPGTDYSPLHF.

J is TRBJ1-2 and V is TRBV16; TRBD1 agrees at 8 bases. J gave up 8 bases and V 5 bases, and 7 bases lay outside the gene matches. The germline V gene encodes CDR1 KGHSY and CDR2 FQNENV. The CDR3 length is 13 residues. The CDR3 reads CASSAQGGNGYTF. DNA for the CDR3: TGTGCCAGCAGCGCACAGGGGGGAAACGGCTACACCTTC. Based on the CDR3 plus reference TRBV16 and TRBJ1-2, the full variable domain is GEEVAQTPKHLVRGEGQKAKLYCAPIKGHSYVFWYQQVLKNEFKFLISFQNENVFDETGMPKERFSAKCLPNSPCSLEIQATKLEDSAVYFCASSAQGGNGYTFGSGTRLTVV.

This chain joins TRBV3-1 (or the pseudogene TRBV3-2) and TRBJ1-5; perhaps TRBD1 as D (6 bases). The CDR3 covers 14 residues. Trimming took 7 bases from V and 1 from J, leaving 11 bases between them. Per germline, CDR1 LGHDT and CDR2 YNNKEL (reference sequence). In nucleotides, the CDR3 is TGTGCCAGCAATCACGACAGGAGCAATCAGCCCCAGCATTTT. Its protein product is CASNHDRSNQPQHF.

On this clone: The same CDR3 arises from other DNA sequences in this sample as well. CDR3 coding DNA: TGTGCCAGCAGTTTAAGGCAGGGGAACACTGAAGCTTTCTTT. Its translation is CASSLRQGNTEAFF. The chain uses TRBV27 and TRBJ1-1, with D maybe TRBD1 (5 bases). Trimming pared 2 bases from V and 1 base from J, leaving 8 bases between. Germline V CDR1 and CDR2: MNHEY, SMNVEV (reference sequence). CDR3 length equals 14 residues.

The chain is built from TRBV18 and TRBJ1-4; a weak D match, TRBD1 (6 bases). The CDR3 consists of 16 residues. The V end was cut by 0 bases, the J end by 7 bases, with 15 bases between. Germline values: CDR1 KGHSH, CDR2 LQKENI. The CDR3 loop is CASSPPSHRAAEKLFF. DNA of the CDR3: TGTGCCAGCTCACCACCTTCCCACAGGGCGGCTGAAAAACTGTTTTTT. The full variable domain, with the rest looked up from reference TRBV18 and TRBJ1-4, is NAGVMQNPRHLVRRRGQEARLRCSPMKGHSHVYWYRQLPEEGLKFMVYLQKENIIDESGMPKERFSAEFPKEGPSILRIQQVVRGDSAAYFCASSPPSHRAAEKLFFGSGTQLSVL.

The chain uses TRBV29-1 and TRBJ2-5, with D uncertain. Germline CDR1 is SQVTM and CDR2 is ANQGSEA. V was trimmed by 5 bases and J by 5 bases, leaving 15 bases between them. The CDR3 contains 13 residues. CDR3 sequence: CSVLRGLEETQYF. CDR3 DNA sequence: TGCAGCGTTCTTCGTGGGTTGGAGGAGACCCAGTACTTC.

CDR3 amino acids: CASSPRDRYNEQFF. The CDR3 DNA follows: TGTGCCAGTAGTCCTCGGGACAGGTACAATGAGCAGTTCTTC. The gene calls are TRBV19 and TRBJ2-1; 8 bases map to TRBD1. The CDR3 is 14 residues long. In germline, CDR1 is LNHDA, CDR2 SQIVND (reference sequence). With V trimmed by 5 bases and J by 4 bases, 4 bases remained unmatched.

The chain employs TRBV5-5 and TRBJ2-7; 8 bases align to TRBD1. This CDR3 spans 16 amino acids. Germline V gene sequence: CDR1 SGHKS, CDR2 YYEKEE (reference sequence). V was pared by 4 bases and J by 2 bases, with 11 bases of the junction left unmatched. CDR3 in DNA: TGTGCCAGCAGCCTAAGTCCCGGGACAGGTGCCTACGAGCAGTACTTC. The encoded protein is CASSLSPGTGAYEQYF.

DNA for the CDR3: TGTGCCAGTAGTGTCCTAGCGGGGGCTTTCCAAGAGACCCAGTACTTC. Amino acids: CASSVLAGAFQETQYF. V gene TRBV19 combines with J gene TRBJ2-5, with TRBD2 matching over 10 bases. CDR1 is LNHDA, CDR2 SQIVND, per germline (reference sequence). After removal of 5 bases from V and 1 base from J, the junction contained 7 bases not matched to a gene. The CDR3 sequence is 16 residues long.